This entry lists 27 T cell receptor beta chains sequenced from one sample in a study of graft-versus-host responses after intestinal transplantation. Data came from immunoSEQ multiplex PCR; TCRdb stores just in-frame clones and leaves some out. In the table there are 80,000 or so clones, around 93% of which are singletons. Sequenced here: PBMCs, sampled 98 days after intestinal transplantation. The receptor set was obtained from a human patient who received an intestinal transplant, so some T cells may come from the graft donor.

The J gene is TRBJ1-4, the V gene TRBV7-2; D might be TRBD1 (6 bases). Germline CDR1 SGHTA, CDR2 FQGNSA. V was trimmed by 5 bases and J by 3 bases, leaving 13 bases between them. The CDR3 sequence is 15 residues long. CDR3 sequence: CASSGGAGSNEKLFF. The CDR3 nucleotides read TGTGCCAGCAGCGGGGGCGCGGGATCTAATGAAAAACTGTTTTTT.

This chain joins TRBV28 and TRBJ1-2; D gene ambiguous. Germline V gene lookup returns CDR1 MDHEN and CDR2 SYDVKM. Trimming removed 3 bases from V and 7 bases from J, with 18 bases in between. CDR3 length equals 15 residues. Here the CDR3 DNA reads TGTGCCAGCAGTTTGGTGGAGGGCGGTATGACTGGCTACACCTTC. It translates to CASSLVEGGMTGYTF.

This rearrangement joins TRBV29-1 to TRBJ2-2, with 10 bases aligning to TRBD1. Germline values: CDR1 SQVTM, CDR2 ANQGSEA. J lost 4 bases, V lost 4 bases, and 6 bases had no gene match. This CDR3 spans 15 amino acids. This CDR3 is CSVVGTGDSTGELFF. The CDR3 DNA follows: TGCAGCGTTGTCGGGACAGGGGATTCCACCGGGGAGCTGTTTTTT.

This rearrangement joins TRBV20-1 to TRBJ2-3; the D is unclear. The V end was cut by 2 bases, the J end by 5 bases, with 5 bases between. CDR1 is DFQATT, CDR2 SNEGSKA, per germline (reference sequence). The length of the CDR3 is 11 residues. The CDR3 coding sequence is TGCAGTGCTAGAACGGGAGATACGCAGTATTTT. Translated, it gives CSARTGDTQYF.

The J gene is TRBJ2-3, the V gene TRBV7-9; D assignment may be TRBD1 or TRBD2 (5 bases each). The ends were cut back, 3 bases at V and 4 bases at J, with 14 bases in the middle. The CDR3 sequence is 15 residues long. Germline CDR1 is SEHNR and CDR2 is FQNEAQ (reference sequence). The CDR3 protein is CASSLGVSPADTQYF. In nucleotides, the CDR3 is TGTGCCAGCAGCTTGGGGGTCTCCCCGGCAGATACGCAGTATTTT.

The chain joins TRBV6-1 to TRBJ2-7; unclear D gene. Trimming took off 2 bases at V and 0 bases at J, with 5 bases between the two ends. Germline V lookup: CDR1 MNHNS, CDR2 SASEGT. The CDR3 runs 13 residues. The DNA of the CDR3 is TGTGCCAGCAGTGAATCGGGCTCCTACGAGCAGTACTTC. The encoded protein is CASSESGSYEQYF.

The CDR3 DNA follows: TGTGCCAGTAGTTCCGCAGGCTCTGGAAACACCATATATTTT. Translated: CASSSAGSGNTIYF. The chain carries TRBV19 and TRBJ1-3, with D unresolved. The germline gives CDR1 LNHDA, CDR2 SQIVND (reference sequence). The CDR3 totals 14 residues. V gave up 5 bases and J gave up 0 bases, with 8 bases separating them.

The rearrangement links TRBV30 to TRBJ2-7, with 11 bases identical to TRBD2. CDR1 and CDR2 (germline): GTSNPN, SVGIG (reference sequence). The trim removed 3 bases at V and 3 bases at J, leaving 1 base unmatched. This CDR3 has 13 residues. CDR3 DNA: TGTGCCTGGAGACTAGCGGGGGACTACGAGCAGTACTTC. Amino acid sequence: CAWRLAGDYEQYF. Looking up the rest from reference TRBV30 and TRBJ2-7 gives the full variable domain: SQTIHQWPATLVQPVGSPLSLECTVEGTSNPNLYWYRQAAGRGLQLLFYSVGIGQISSEVPQNLSASRPQDRQFILSSKKLLLSDSGFYLCAWRLAGDYEQYFGPGTRLTVT.

DNA of the CDR3: TGTGCCAGCAGTGACTCAGGGGACAACACCGGGGAGCTGTTTTTT. This translates into CASSDSGDNTGELFF. This chain uses TRBV6-4 with TRBJ2-2; either TRBD1 or TRBD2 may fit D (5 bases each). V lost 0 bases and J 2 bases, leaving 7 bases between the germline ends. CDR1 and CDR2 (germline): MRHNA, SNTAGT. The CDR3 loop spans 15 amino acids.

This clone was seen more than once but under ten times. This sequence joins TRBV21-1 and TRBJ2-7; TRBD1, the table's D call, was not compared with the DNA. TRBV21-1 corresponds to a pseudogene. CDR3 length: 14 amino acids. The CDR3 bases are TGTGCCAGCAGCAAAGAGGCAGGCCCCTACGAGCAGTACTTC. The encoded protein is CASSKEAGPYEQYF.

The table lists this clone with a count of one. Other DNA sequences of this sample code for an identical CDR3. The chain is built from TRBV2 and TRBJ2-1; possible D gene TRBD2, 7 bases. V was trimmed by 4 bases and J by 6 bases, leaving 22 bases between them. Looked up from germline, CDR1 is SNHLY and CDR2 is FYNNEI. The CDR3 loop spans 17 amino acids. The CDR3 loop is CASSADPGGEWPNEQFF. The CDR3 coding sequence is TGTGCCAGCAGTGCTGACCCGGGGGGCGAATGGCCCAATGAGCAGTTCTTC.

This sequence joins TRBV29-1 and TRBJ2-3; 12 nucleotides agree with TRBD2. CDR3 length: 15 residues. The junction had 4 bases not matched to a gene; V was cut back by 6 bases and J by 0 bases. The germline V gene encodes CDR1 SQVTM and CDR2 ANQGSEA. The CDR3 is CSVWTSGESTDTQYF. The CDR3 region has the DNA TGCAGCGTCTGGACTAGCGGGGAGAGCACAGATACGCAGTATTTT.

The genes are TRBV7-2 and TRBJ2-7; 7 positions match TRBD2. Germline loops: CDR1 SGHTA, CDR2 FQGNSA. V shed 3 bases, J shed 2 bases, and the junction held 10 bases outside the gene matches. This CDR3 spans 16 amino acids. The CDR3 DNA sequence: TGTGCCAGCAGCTTTACAAGCCGACTAGCAGCCTACGAGCAGTACTTC. Its translation is CASSFTSRLAAYEQYF.

This chain connects TRBV6-5 to TRBJ1-1; 8 positions match TRBD1. The CDR3 length is 14 residues. Trimming at V came to 4 bases and at J to 1 base, leaving 2 bases not matched to a gene. From germline, CDR1 is MNHEY and CDR2 SVGAGI. This chain's CDR3 is CASSWGTGNTEAFF. The CDR3 DNA reads TGTGCCAGCAGTTGGGGGACAGGGAACACTGAAGCTTTCTTT.

J is TRBJ2-5 and V is TRBV4-1, with D unresolved. The CDR3 runs 14 residues. The V end was cut by 6 bases, the J end by 5 bases, with 16 bases between. The germline V gene encodes CDR1 MGHRA and CDR2 YSYEKL. CDR3 in DNA: TGCGCCAGCAGTCTTTCCCCCGGTTACGAGACCCAGTACTTC. Protein product: CASSLSPGYETQYF.

The rearrangement joins TRBV12-5 to TRBJ2-5; D is possibly TRBD1 (6 bases). Trimming took off 8 bases at V and 7 bases at J, with 17 bases between the two ends. The germline V gene has CDR1 LGHNT and CDR2 FRNRAP. CDR3 length: 13 residues. In nucleotides, the CDR3 is TGTGCTAGTCTAGAGGGACAACCCGGGACCCAGTACTTC. This encodes CASLEGQPGTQYF.

The chain links TRBV27 to TRBJ1-1; D remains ambiguous. The germline V and J ends were trimmed by 2 bases and 5 bases, with 9 bases remaining between them. The germline V gene encodes CDR1 MNHEY and CDR2 SMNVEV (reference sequence). The CDR3 spans 13 residues. This CDR3 is CASSLKGRTEAFF. CDR3 nucleotide sequence: TGTGCCAGCAGTTTAAAGGGTAGGACTGAAGCTTTCTTT.

The chain uses TRBV6-6 and TRBJ2-1; 8 positions match TRBD1. The CDR3 loop spans 16 amino acids. The ends lost 7 bases at V and 1 base at J; junction bases unmatched: 9. CDR1 and CDR2 from the germline V gene are MNHNY and SVGAGI (reference sequence). The CDR3 DNA sequence: TGTGCCAGCACCCGTCCCCAGGGGGCGTCCTACAATGAGCAGTTCTTC. Translation gives CASTRPQGASYNEQFF.

V gene TRBV28 combines with J gene TRBJ1-3, with a possible D match to TRBD1 (6 bases). V shed 5 bases and J shed 0 bases, with 17 bases lying between them. Germline CDR1 reads MDHEN; CDR2 reads SYDVKM. This CDR3 contains 17 residues. The CDR3 reads CASSITGSPSSGNTIYF. CDR3 DNA sequence: TGTGCCAGCAGTATAACAGGGAGCCCAAGCTCTGGAAACACCATATATTTT. Full variable domain (rest looked up from reference TRBV28 and TRBJ1-3): DVKVTQSSRYLVKRTGEKVFLECVQDMDHENMFWYRQDPGLGLRLIYFSYDVKMKEKGDIPEGYSVSREKKERFSLILESASTNQTSMYLCASSITGSPSSGNTIYFGEGSWLTVV.

V is TRBV10-3 and J is TRBJ1-1; 7 bases align to TRBD1. Germline V gives CDR1 ENHRY, CDR2 SYGVKD. The CDR3 runs to 12 residues. The ends lost 2 bases at V and 8 bases at J; junction bases unmatched: 2. The CDR3: CAISEKDREAFF. The CDR3 region has the DNA TGTGCCATCAGTGAGAAGGACAGGGAAGCTTTCTTT.

The chain links TRBV5-1 to TRBJ1-1; unclear D gene. The CDR3 extends over 13 amino acids. Germline V gene sequence: CDR1 SGHRS, CDR2 YFSETQ. V was pared by 4 bases and J by 2 bases, with 9 bases between. This chain's CDR3 is CASSPSGNTEAFF. As DNA, the CDR3 is TGCGCCAGCAGCCCCTCAGGAAACACTGAAGCTTTCTTT.

This clone was detected a few times. CDR3 in DNA: TGTGCCAGCAGCTCAACGGGACAGGCCTACGAGCAGTACTTC. This translates into CASSSTGQAYEQYF. This chain links TRBV11-2 with TRBJ2-7; 8 bases line up with TRBD1. V gave up 4 bases and J gave up 2 bases; unmatched junction bases: 4. The germline CDR1 and CDR2 sequences are SGHAT and FQNNGV. The CDR3 consists of 14 residues. Filled out from reference TRBV11-2 and TRBJ2-7, the complete variable domain reads EAGVAQSPRYKIIEKRQSVAFWCNPISGHATLYWYQQILGQGPKLLIQFQNNGVVDDSQLPKDRFSAERLKGVDSTLKIQPAKLEDSAVYLCASSSTGQAYEQYFGPGTRLTVT.

The chain combines TRBV6-6 with TRBJ1-4, with TRBD1 matching 8 bases. This CDR3 has 15 amino acids. Germline loops: CDR1 MNHNY, CDR2 SVGAGI (reference sequence). With 0 bases clipped from V and 8 bases from J, the junction kept 5 bases outside the gene matches. CDR3 in DNA: TGTGCCAGCAGTTACTCGCAGGGGGCAAGGGAAAAACTGTTTTTT. Its translation: CASSYSQGAREKLFF.

This chain uses TRBV2 with TRBJ2-2; 8 positions agree with TRBD2. Per the germline V gene, CDR1 is SNHLY and CDR2 is FYNNEI. CDR3 length equals 14 residues. V was clipped by 6 bases and J by 7 bases; unmatched bases: 7. The CDR3 region is CASRSGSINGELFF. In nucleotides, the CDR3 is TGTGCCAGCAGGAGCGGGAGTATCAACGGGGAGCTGTTTTTT.

The chain couples TRBV28 to TRBJ1-6; 8 bases are shared with TRBD1. Germline values: CDR1 MDHEN, CDR2 SYDVKM. V gave up 5 bases and J gave up 9 bases; unmatched junction bases: 9. The CDR3 is 15 residues long. CDR3 sequence: CASSPTRGLGSPLHF. The CDR3 bases are TGTGCCAGCAGTCCCACCAGGGGGCTGGGTTCACCCCTCCACTTT. Full variable domain (rest looked up from reference TRBV28 and TRBJ1-6): DVKVTQSSRYLVKRTGEKVFLECVQDMDHENMFWYRQDPGLGLRLIYFSYDVKMKEKGDIPEGYSVSREKKERFSLILESASTNQTSMYLCASSPTRGLGSPLHFGNGTRLTVT.

The V call is TRBV5-1, the J call TRBJ2-5, with 10 bases matching TRBD2. CDR1 is SGHRS, CDR2 YFSETQ, per germline. This CDR3 comprises 16 residues. With V trimmed by 1 base and J by 4 bases, 7 bases remained unmatched. CDR3 sequence: CASSLFPSGGLETQYF. For the CDR3, the DNA is TGCGCCAGCAGCTTGTTTCCTAGCGGGGGTCTAGAGACCCAGTACTTC.

The rearrangement joins TRBV7-9 to TRBJ2-2; D may be TRBD2 (6 bases). V was clipped by 2 bases and J by 4 bases, with 8 bases between them. Germline V gene lookup returns CDR1 SEHNR and CDR2 FQNEAQ (reference sequence). There are 14 residues in the CDR3. CDR3 nucleotides: TGTGCCAGCAGCTTACGGGGGAGCACCGGGGAGCTGTTTTTT. Encoded protein: CASSLRGSTGELFF.